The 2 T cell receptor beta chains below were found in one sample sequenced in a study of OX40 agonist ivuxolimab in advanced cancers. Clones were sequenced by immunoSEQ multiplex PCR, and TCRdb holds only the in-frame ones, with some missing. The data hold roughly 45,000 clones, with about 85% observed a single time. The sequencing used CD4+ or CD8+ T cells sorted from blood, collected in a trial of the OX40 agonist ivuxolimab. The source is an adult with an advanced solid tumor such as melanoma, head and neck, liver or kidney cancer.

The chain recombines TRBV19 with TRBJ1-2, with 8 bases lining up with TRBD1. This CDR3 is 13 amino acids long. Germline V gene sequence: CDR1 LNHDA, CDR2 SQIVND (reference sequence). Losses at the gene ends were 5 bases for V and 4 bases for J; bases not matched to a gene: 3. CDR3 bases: TGTGCCAGTAGTCCCGGGACAGGCTATGGCTACACCTTC. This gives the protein CASSPGTGYGYTF.

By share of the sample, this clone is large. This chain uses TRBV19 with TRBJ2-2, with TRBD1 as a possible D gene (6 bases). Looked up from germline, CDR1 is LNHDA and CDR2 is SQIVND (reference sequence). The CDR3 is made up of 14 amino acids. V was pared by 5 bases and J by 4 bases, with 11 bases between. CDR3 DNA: TGTGCCAGTAGTCCGGGACACCTCACCGGGGAGCTGTTTTTT. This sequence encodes CASSPGHLTGELFF. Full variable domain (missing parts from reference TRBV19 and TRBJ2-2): DGGITQSPKYLFRKEGQNVTLSCEQNLNHDAMYWYRQDPGQGLRLIYYSQIVNDFQKGDIAEGYSVSREKKESFPLTVTSAQKNPTAFYLCASSPGHLTGELFFGEGSRLTVL.